These 25 T cell receptor beta chains were sequenced from one sample in a study of blood T cell repertoires in COVID-19. Sequencing used immunoSEQ multiplex PCR; TCRdb keeps in-frame clones, though not all of them. The data hold about 50,000 clones, with around four fifths observed a single time. The specimen was peripheral blood. The origin of the receptors is a human donor in a cohort sampled during active COVID-19.

The chain has TRBV5-6 and TRBJ2-7; the match to TRBD1 covers 9 bases. The CDR3 consists of 14 residues. Germline trimming cut 4 bases from V and 3 bases from J; bases unmatched to any gene: 5. Germline V lookup: CDR1 SGHDT, CDR2 YYEEEE. CDR3 sequence: CASSPGQGHYEQYF. CDR3 in DNA: TGTGCCAGCAGCCCGGGACAGGGACACTACGAGCAGTACTTC. Full variable domain (remainder filled in from reference TRBV5-6 and TRBJ2-7): DAGVTQSPTHLIKTRGQQVTLRCSPKSGHDTVSWYQQALGQGPQFIFQYYEEEERQRGNFPDRFSGHQFPNYSSELNVNALLLGDSALYLCASSPGQGHYEQYFGPGTRLTVT.

J is TRBJ2-2 and V is TRBV2; D uncertain. This CDR3 is 15 amino acids long. Germline loops: CDR1 SNHLY, CDR2 FYNNEI. V dropped 3 bases and J dropped 0 bases, with 8 bases sitting between them. This CDR3 reads CASSEESANTGELFF. In nucleotides, the CDR3 is TGTGCCAGCAGTGAGGAGAGCGCGAACACCGGGGAGCTGTTTTTT.

In DNA, the CDR3 is TGCGCCAGCAGCGGCGGACAGGGGGAAAACATTCAGTACTTC. Translation: CASSGGQGENIQYF. This chain joins TRBV5-1 and TRBJ2-4; 10 bases fit TRBD1. Germline CDR1 reads SGHRS; CDR2 reads YFSETQ. The ends lost 4 bases at V and 5 bases at J; junction bases unmatched: 3. There are 14 residues in the CDR3.

The chain links TRBV4-3 to TRBJ2-3; 9 positions agree with TRBD1. Per germline, CDR1 LGHNA and CDR2 YSLEER. The junction had 4 bases not matched to a gene; V was cut back by 2 bases and J by 4 bases. The CDR3 runs to 15 residues. CDR3 in amino acids: CASSQTTGGADTQYF. In DNA form, the CDR3 reads TGCGCCAGCAGCCAAACCACAGGGGGCGCAGATACGCAGTATTTT.

The V and J genes are TRBV13 and TRBJ2-7; no clear D gene. Germline CDR1 is PRHDT and CDR2 is FYEKMQ (reference sequence). The CDR3 consists of 12 residues. V lost 6 bases and J 1 base, leaving 7 bases between the germline ends. The CDR3 bases are TGTGCCAGCAGTCAGTTTTCCTACGAGCAGTACTTC. Its translation: CASSQFSYEQYF.

The chain is built from TRBV6-5 and TRBJ2-7; 10 positions match TRBD1. The V segment lost 3 bases and the J segment 7 bases; nucleotides outside the gene matches: 9. The CDR3 loop spans 15 amino acids. CDR1 is MNHEY and CDR2 is SVGAGI in the germline V gene. The CDR3 DNA reads as TGTGCCAGCAGTTATTGGGGGGGACAGGGGTGGGAGCAGTACTTC. Its translation is CASSYWGGQGWEQYF.

The gene calls are TRBV18 and TRBJ1-5; D is perhaps TRBD1 (6 bases). Per germline, CDR1 KGHSH and CDR2 LQKENI. V lost 5 bases, J lost 0 bases, and 14 bases lay in between. The CDR3 spans 16 residues. CDR3 protein: CASSSQGIYSNQPQHF. The CDR3 bases are TGTGCCAGCTCATCTCAGGGGATCTATAGCAATCAGCCCCAGCATTTT.

This clone has a handful of counts. The rearrangement joins TRBV11-2 to TRBJ1-2; 9 nucleotides align to TRBD1. The CDR3 runs to 15 residues. CDR1 SGHAT and CDR2 FQNNGV come from the germline V gene. J gave up 13 bases and V 0 bases, and 12 bases lay outside the gene matches. CDR3 region: CASSLEPRDRVSSTF. CDR3 coding DNA: TGTGCCAGCAGCTTAGAGCCCCGGGACAGGGTTAGTTCCACCTTC.

The rearrangement joins TRBV28 to TRBJ1-4; 7 bases match TRBD1. CDR3 length: 16 residues. Losses at the gene ends were 4 bases for V and 0 bases for J; bases not matched to a gene: 5. The germline V gene encodes CDR1 MDHEN and CDR2 SYDVKM. CDR3 coding DNA: TGTGCCAGCAGTTCCGCCGGGACAGCAACTAATGAAAAACTGTTTTTT. Translation: CASSSAGTATNEKLFF.

The chain links TRBV7-9 to TRBJ2-3; 10 nucleotides line up with TRBD1. Looked up from germline, CDR1 is SEHNR and CDR2 is FQNEAQ (reference sequence). The CDR3 length is 15 residues. V lost 5 bases, J lost 3 bases, and 5 bases stayed unmatched. CDR3 region: CASSQGTGATDTQYF. DNA for the CDR3: TGTGCCAGCAGCCAGGGGACAGGGGCTACAGATACGCAGTATTTT.

The chain recombines TRBV6-5 with TRBJ1-3, with a possible D match to TRBD1 (5 bases). This CDR3 contains 13 residues. Germline CDR1 MNHEY, CDR2 SVGAGI. Trimming shortened V by 8 bases and J by 4 bases, and 12 bases separated the two germline ends. The CDR3 reads CASGGLSGNTIYF. In nucleotides, the CDR3 is TGTGCCAGCGGGGGACTTTCAGGAAACACCATATATTTT.

The V and J genes are TRBV28 and TRBJ1-6, with 9 bases matching TRBD1. The CDR3 has 16 amino acids. The V and J ends lost 4 bases and 7 bases, in that order; junction bases with no gene match: 8. CDR1 is MDHEN, CDR2 SYDVKM, per germline. This CDR3 reads CASSSTGGNVNSPLHF. DNA of the CDR3: TGTGCCAGCAGTTCGACAGGGGGGAATGTGAATTCACCCCTCCACTTT.

This chain joins TRBV2 and TRBJ2-3; 9 bases match TRBD2. J was trimmed by 3 bases and V by 6 bases; bases with no gene match: 13. The CDR3 has 17 residues. Germline lookup yields CDR1 SNHLY and CDR2 FYNNEI. CDR3 sequence (DNA): TGTGCCAGCAGCGGACAATTGACAGCGGGGGGAACAGATACGCAGTATTTT. Protein: CASSGQLTAGGTDTQYF.

The V and J genes are TRBV19 and TRBJ2-5; 8 nucleotides align to TRBD2. Losses at the gene ends were 3 bases for V and 1 base for J; bases not matched to a gene: 13. Per the germline V gene, CDR1 is LNHDA and CDR2 is SQIVND (reference sequence). The CDR3 has 18 amino acids. CDR3 nucleotide sequence: TGTGCCAGTAGTATGTTTGCGGGGGGCCTTTCCCCCCAAGAGACCCAGTACTTC. The encoded protein is CASSMFAGGLSPQETQYF.

The chain employs TRBV6-2 or TRBV6-3 and TRBJ1-5, with TRBD1 matching 8 bases. Unmatched junction bases numbered 5, after V lost 6 bases and J lost 1 base. The CDR3 is 15 amino acids. The V gene's germline CDR1 is MNHEY and CDR2 SVGEGT. The CDR3 loop reads CASSFRGLSNQPQHF. DNA of the CDR3: TGTGCCAGCAGCTTCAGGGGGCTAAGCAATCAGCCCCAGCATTTT.

The V gene is TRBV6-2 or TRBV6-3, the J gene TRBJ2-5; 14 bases match TRBD2. The CDR3 covers 18 residues. Germline V CDR1 and CDR2: MNHEY, SVGEGT. The V gene end was trimmed by 0 bases and the J gene end by 5 bases; junction bases not matched to a gene: 8. CDR3 in DNA: TGTGCCAGCAGTTACTCCGGGACTAGCGGGGGCCTTAGGGAGACCCAGTACTTC. Translating gives CASSYSGTSGGLRETQYF.

There are a few counts of this clone. This rearrangement joins TRBV5-4 to TRBJ1-1; 7 positions match TRBD1. Germline V gene sequence: CDR1 SGHNT, CDR2 YYREEE (reference sequence). The CDR3 extends over 13 amino acids. V was pared by 4 bases and J by 4 bases, with 4 bases of the junction left unmatched. The CDR3 protein is CASSEQGITEAFF. The CDR3 DNA sequence: TGTGCCAGCAGCGAACAGGGGATCACTGAAGCTTTCTTT.

V usage is TRBV12-1 and J usage is TRBJ1-5; TRBD1 was called by the table and not checked on the DNA. TRBV12-1 is an annotated pseudogene. CDR3 length: 15 residues. In nucleotides, the CDR3 is TGTGCCAGCAGGACCCGACAGGGCCAAGGTCAGCCCCAGCATTTT. Translation: CASRTRQGQGQPQHF.

This rearrangement joins TRBV7-6 to TRBJ1-4; tentative D call: TRBD1 (6 bases). V lost 5 bases and J 6 bases, leaving 13 bases between the germline ends. Germline values: CDR1 SGHVS, CDR2 FNYEAQ. CDR3 length: 14 residues. In DNA form, the CDR3 reads TGTGCCAGCAGCGAACAGGGACCCCATGAAAAACTGTTTTTT. Amino acid sequence: CASSEQGPHEKLFF.

The CDR3: CAWSVWTGGSYEQYF. The CDR3 DNA reads as TGTGCCTGGAGTGTGTGGACAGGGGGTTCCTACGAGCAGTACTTC. V is TRBV30 and J is TRBJ2-7; 10 bases fit TRBD1. Trimming removed 0 bases from V and 1 base from J; junction bases left unmatched: 3. Germline CDR1 GTSNPN, CDR2 SVGIG (reference sequence). The CDR3 loop spans 15 amino acids.

The chain carries TRBV7-6 and TRBJ2-7; 10 nucleotides align to TRBD2. CDR1 and CDR2 (germline): SGHVS, FNYEAQ. Trimming cost V 0 bases and J 5 bases; bases outside gene matches: 10. The CDR3 has 17 amino acids. CDR3 DNA: TGTGCCAGCAGCTTAGCCAGTCAGCGGGGGGGCCTCGACGAGCAGTACTTC. Encoded protein: CASSLASQRGGLDEQYF.

The chain carries TRBV6-5 and TRBJ2-7, with D tentatively TRBD1 (6 bases). Germline loops: CDR1 MNHEY, CDR2 SVGAGI. V was shortened by 5 bases and J by 3 bases, with 17 bases between the two germline ends. The CDR3 contains 15 residues. The CDR3 nucleotides read TGTGCCAGCAGTACCGGGACGCCAGGGGTCTACGAGCAGTACTTC. Translating gives CASSTGTPGVYEQYF.

The J gene is TRBJ2-7, the V gene TRBV23-1; maybe TRBD1 (8 bases). TRBV23-1 is labeled an ORF, and its function is uncertain. CDR3 length: 13 amino acids. Trimming stripped 6 bases from V and 7 bases from J, with 16 bases between. CDR3 bases: TGCGCCAGCAGACAGGACAGGGAGGGTGAGCAGTACTTC. Its protein product is CASRQDREGEQYF.

This chain connects TRBV5-1 to TRBJ2-7, with 10 bases fitting TRBD1. Germline trimming cut 6 bases from V and 9 bases from J; bases unmatched to any gene: 6. There are 12 residues in the CDR3. Germline-derived CDR1 and CDR2 are SGHRS and YFSETQ. As DNA, the CDR3 is TGCGCCAGCAACCCGGACAGGGGGAGGCAGTACTTC. This translates into CASNPDRGRQYF.

The V gene is TRBV14, the J gene TRBJ1-6, with TRBD1 identical over 7 bases. The CDR3 contains 15 residues. The ends lost 2 bases at V and 7 bases at J; junction bases unmatched: 5. Germline values: CDR1 SGHDN, CDR2 FVKESK. The CDR3 is CASSQLGTENSPLHF. The CDR3 DNA follows: TGTGCCAGCAGCCAACTTGGGACAGAAAATTCACCCCTCCACTTT.